These T cell receptor beta chains were read from a single sample in a study of blood T cell repertoires in COVID-19. Clones were read by immunoSEQ multiplex PCR, and TCRdb kept only the in-frame ones, dropping some. The sample includes some 220,000 clones, 84% of them seen just once. The specimen sequenced was peripheral blood. These TCRs come from a man aged 50 to 59 with acute or convalescent COVID-19. CDR3s leave out the opening cysteine and the closing phenylalanine or tryptophan. Expanded clones are given a class, and other clones once, few, many or no size at all.

V,size,J,CDR3
TRBV7-6,.,TRBJ2-2,ASSLGQGGTPGELF
TRBV4-2,.,TRBJ1-2,ASSITVDRGLYGYT
TRBV5-4,.,TRBJ2-7,ASSSRAVHEQY
TRBV10-3,few,TRBJ1-5,AIRETGGNQPQH
TRBV25-1,.,TRBJ2-1,ASTWGLADNEQF
TRBV7-2,.,TRBJ1-6,ASSLFEQGTGLH
TRBV27,.,TRBJ2-1,ASSLSGQAYNEQF
TRBV4-1,.,TRBJ1-4,ASSQPQGNNEKLF
TRBV3-1/TRBV3-2,.,TRBJ1-3,ASSPVGNTIY
TRBV18,.,TRBJ1-5,ASSPPGQGNQPQH
TRBV28,.,TRBJ1-5,ASSLLSGEKPQH
TRBV5-4,.,TRBJ2-7,ASSPGTMSEQY
TRBV6-5,.,TRBJ1-1,ASCAGAPDTEAF
TRBV11-3,.,TRBJ1-2,ASSRGGTGSNYGYT
TRBV19,.,TRBJ1-2,ASRSLYGYT
TRBV6-5,.,TRBJ1-2,ASRPGSPTIGYT
TRBV30,.,TRBJ1-1,AWSVYPGGRAEAF
TRBV6-2/TRBV6-3,.,TRBJ1-4,ASSYSTGGNEKLF
TRBV10-1,.,TRBJ2-1,ASSETRLAGGINEQF
TRBV5-4,.,TRBJ2-5,ASSLPRGEETQY
TRBV2,.,TRBJ2-1,ASSLTGTGNNEQF
TRBV9,.,TRBJ1-3,ASSVDRERNTIY
TRBV9,.,TRBJ1-6,ASSVANRGHSPLH
TRBV7-3,.,TRBJ2-3,ASSLQGYTDTQY
TRBV4-1,few,TRBJ1-3,ASSQDHPDIGNTIY
TRBV30,.,TRBJ1-2,AWSVPGHLGSVGYT
TRBV5-1,.,TRBJ2-7,ASSLGSGGAFAEQY
TRBV5-1,.,TRBJ1-4,ASRRGGNEKLF
TRBV11-2,once,TRBJ2-7,ASSLVPDKTYEQY
TRBV11-2,.,TRBJ1-1,ASSSGSYTEAF
TRBV5-8,.,TRBJ2-1,ASSFGTSGYNEQF
TRBV27,.,TRBJ2-7,ASSLSPIGQGVVYEQY
TRBV5-1,.,TRBJ1-4,ASSLSGGAGEKLF
TRBV28,.,TRBJ1-1,ASSPRPRGFNTEAF
TRBV30,.,TRBJ2-7,AWSVTGTEGSEQY
TRBV5-8,.,TRBJ1-1,ASSPRTRNTEAF
TRBV4-1,.,TRBJ1-1,ASSHPGPLNTEAF
TRBV7-8,.,TRBJ2-7,ASSLTGGTYEQY
TRBV30,.,TRBJ2-3,AWHRDTDTQY
TRBV5-1,few,TRBJ2-1,ASSLSGGRYNEQF
TRBV11-2,.,TRBJ2-2,ASSAGAAENTGELF
TRBV18,once,TRBJ1-2,ASSPPQGRHGYT
TRBV11-3,.,TRBJ2-6,ASSLTGDGANVLT
TRBV7-8,.,TRBJ2-7,ASSLKDRPGYNYEQY
TRBV2,.,TRBJ1-5,ASSETGAAYSNQPQH
TRBV6-5,.,TRBJ2-7,ASSSPGQGSTEQY
TRBV28,.,TRBJ1-3,ASSSTGDSGNTIY